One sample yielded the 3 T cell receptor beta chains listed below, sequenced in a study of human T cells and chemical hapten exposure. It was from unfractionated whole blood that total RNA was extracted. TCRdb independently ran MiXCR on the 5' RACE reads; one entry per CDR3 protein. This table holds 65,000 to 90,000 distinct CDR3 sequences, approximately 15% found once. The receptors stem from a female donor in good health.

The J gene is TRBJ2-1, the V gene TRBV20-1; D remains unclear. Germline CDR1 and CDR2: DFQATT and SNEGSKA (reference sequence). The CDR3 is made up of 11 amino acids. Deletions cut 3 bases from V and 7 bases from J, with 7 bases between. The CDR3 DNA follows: TGCAGTGCTAGTCCACTAAATGAGCAGTTCTTC. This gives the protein CSASPLNEQFF.

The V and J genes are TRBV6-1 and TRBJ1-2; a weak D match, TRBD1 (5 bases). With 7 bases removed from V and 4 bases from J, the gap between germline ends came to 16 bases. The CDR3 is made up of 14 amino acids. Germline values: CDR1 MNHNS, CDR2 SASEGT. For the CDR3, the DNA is TGTGCCAGCAACCCTGGGGGACCGGCCTATGGCTACACCTTC. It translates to CASNPGGPAYGYTF.

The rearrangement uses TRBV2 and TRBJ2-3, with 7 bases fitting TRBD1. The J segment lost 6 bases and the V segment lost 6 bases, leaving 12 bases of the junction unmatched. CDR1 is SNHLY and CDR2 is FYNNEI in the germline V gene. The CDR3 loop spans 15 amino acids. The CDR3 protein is CASSLTADREDTQYF. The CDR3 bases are TGTGCCAGCAGCCTAACGGCAGACAGGGAGGATACGCAGTATTTT.